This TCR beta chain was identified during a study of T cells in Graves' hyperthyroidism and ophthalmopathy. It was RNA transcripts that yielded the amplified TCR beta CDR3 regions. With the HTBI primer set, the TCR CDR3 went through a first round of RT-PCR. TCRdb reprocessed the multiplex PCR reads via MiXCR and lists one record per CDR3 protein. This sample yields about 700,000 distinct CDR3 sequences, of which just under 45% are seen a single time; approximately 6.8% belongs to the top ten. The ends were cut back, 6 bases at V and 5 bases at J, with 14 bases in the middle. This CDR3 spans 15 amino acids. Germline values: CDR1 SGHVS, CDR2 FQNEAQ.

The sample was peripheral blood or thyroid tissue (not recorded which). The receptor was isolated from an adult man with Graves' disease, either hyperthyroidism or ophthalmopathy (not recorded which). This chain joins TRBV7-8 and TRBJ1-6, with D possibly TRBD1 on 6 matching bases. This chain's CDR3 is CASSPVQGNNSPLHF. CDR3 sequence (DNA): TGTGCCAGCAGTCCGGTACAGGGAAATAATTCACCCCTCCACTTT.